This TCR beta chain was sequenced in a study of shared clonotypes between healthy human individuals. This clone was counted only a few times. At the DNA level, this CDR3 is encoded by other sequences in the same sample as well. TCRdb keeps only in-frame clones here, not all; method: immunoSEQ multiplex PCR. The data contain roughly 2.5 million clones, roughly 92% of them singletons. The CDR3 length is 14 residues. The V gene's germline CDR1 is MNHNS and CDR2 SASEGT. The V end was cut by 3 bases, the J end by 2 bases, with 10 bases between. V usage is TRBV6-1 and J usage is TRBJ1-1; maybe TRBD1 (5 bases). The sequenced sample was naive CD4+ T cells sorted from blood. Subset here: CD45RA+ positively selected. The TCR comes from a man between 18 and 35 years old in good health. The CDR3 loop is CASSDWQGNTEAFF. In DNA, the CDR3 is TGTGCCAGCAGTGATTGGCAGGGAAACACTGAAGCTTTCTTT.